These 8 T cell receptor beta chains came from one sample sequenced in a study of T cells in Graves' hyperthyroidism and ophthalmopathy. Amplification yielded TCR beta CDR3 regions, with RNA transcripts as the source. The HTBI set primed first-round TCR CDR3 RT-PCR. In TCRdb, the multiplex PCR reads were re-called with MiXCR into one record per CDR3 protein. The sample records 250,000 to 300,000 distinct CDR3 sequences, more than 15% being singletons. Sequencing input: blood. Receptor source: a woman aged 55-70 years with Graves' ophthalmopathy.

This clonotype was seen a few times. The chain employs TRBV27 and TRBJ1-6; D might be TRBD1 (5 bases). The germline gives CDR1 MNHEY, CDR2 SMNVEV (reference sequence). Trimming cost V 2 bases and J 1 base, with 15 bases left between them. This CDR3 has 18 amino acids. The CDR3 DNA reads as TGTGCCAGCAGTTTAAGGGGTATTATTTGGTCCTATAATTCACCCCTCCACTTT. Translated: CASSLRGIIWSYNSPLHF.

This clonotype was observed at least ten times. The gene calls are TRBV6-1 and TRBJ1-1, with D maybe TRBD1 (6 bases). The CDR3 runs 15 residues. Germline V lookup: CDR1 MNHNS, CDR2 SASEGT. V was shortened by 3 bases and J by 0 bases, with 11 bases between the two germline ends. CDR3 nucleotides: TGTGCCAGCAGTGAGTGGGGGGCCTTGAACACTGAAGCTTTCTTT. This codes for CASSEWGALNTEAFF.

As to this clonotype: Possible read error: a much larger clone is one base away. CDR3 coding DNA: TGTGCCAGCAGTTTCGGGGCTGGGGCCAACGTCCTGACTTTC. Protein sequence: CASSFGAGANVLTF. The chain joins TRBV28 to TRBJ2-6; a possible D gene is TRBD2 (5 bases). V lost 3 bases and J lost 2, with 5 bases in between. Germline V gives CDR1 MDHEN, CDR2 SYDVKM. There are 14 residues in the CDR3. Drawing the rest from reference TRBV28 and TRBJ2-6, the complete variable domain is DVKVTQSSRYLVKRTGEKVFLECVQDMDHENMFWYRQDPGLGLRLIYFSYDVKMKEKGDIPEGYSVSREKKERFSLILESASTNQTSMYLCASSFGAGANVLTFGAGSRLTVL.

This clonotype was counted many times. This chain links TRBV28 with TRBJ1-4, with 7 bases lining up with TRBD1. The germline gives CDR1 MDHEN, CDR2 SYDVKM. This CDR3 is built from 14 residues. Trimming took 7 bases from V and 4 from J; bases not matched to a gene: 6. CDR3 sequence: CASIQGRGNEKLFF. CDR3 nucleotides: TGTGCCAGCATACAGGGGAGGGGTAATGAAAAACTGTTTTTT.

This clonotype was recorded at least ten times. This sequence joins TRBV7-9 and TRBJ1-2, with a weak D call TRBD1 (6 bases). CDR3 length: 15 amino acids. Germline V CDR1 and CDR2: SEHNR, FQNEAQ (reference sequence). V lost 2 bases and J lost 0, with 10 bases in between. CDR3 sequence reads: CASSLRDISNYGYTF. CDR3 nucleotides: TGTGCCAGCAGCTTACGGGACATCTCTAACTATGGCTACACCTTC.

The chain joins TRBV27 to TRBJ2-1; 9 nucleotides align to TRBD1. The CDR3 has 16 residues. The germline V gene encodes CDR1 MNHEY and CDR2 SMNVEV (reference sequence). J was trimmed by 5 bases and V by 1 base; bases with no gene match: 6. The CDR3 region has the DNA TGTGCCAGCAGTTTATTTACGGACAGGGGTAACAATGAGCAGTTCTTC. This encodes CASSLFTDRGNNEQFF.

The J gene is TRBJ2-3, the V gene TRBV9; TRBD2 aligns across 7 bases. The CDR3 is made up of 16 amino acids. Germline trimming cut 3 bases from V and 2 bases from J; bases unmatched to any gene: 9. Germline V gene sequence: CDR1 SGDLS, CDR2 YYNGEE. Written as DNA, the CDR3 is TGTGCCAGCAGCGGGGACTACCGTTCCCCCACAGATACGCAGTATTTT. It specifies CASSGDYRSPTDTQYF.

In this sample, this clonotype turned up a few times. This chain joins TRBV6-1 and TRBJ2-7; D uncertain. Germline values: CDR1 MNHNS, CDR2 SASEGT. V lost 8 bases, J lost 8 bases, and 16 bases lay in between. CDR3 length: 12 amino acids. The CDR3, as DNA: TGTGCCAGCGATGAAGCGCTTCCCAAGCAGTACTTC. This gives the protein CASDEALPKQYF.